A single sample gave rise to the 16 T cell receptor beta chains below, sequenced in a study of cytomegalovirus exposure and HLA in healthy donors. PCR involved 60 Vbeta and 13 Jbeta primers. The method was immunoSEQ multiplex PCR; TCRdb's version includes in-frame clones alone and lacks a portion of them. This table holds 100,000 or so clones, more than 60% found once. Sequencing input: PBMCs. These TCRs come from a woman under 30 in good health and CMV-seropositive.

Written as DNA, the CDR3 is TGTGCCAGCAGCTTGGGGGCGGGTAGCACAGATACGCAGTATTTT. Amino acids: CASSLGAGSTDTQYF. The chain is built from TRBV5-4 and TRBJ2-3, with D tentatively TRBD2 (5 bases). Deletions cut 0 bases from V and 0 bases from J, with 8 bases between. CDR1 is SGHNT and CDR2 is YYREEE in the germline V gene (reference sequence). The CDR3 extends over 15 amino acids.

The gene calls are TRBV5-1 and TRBJ2-2; D call uncertain. This CDR3 contains 15 residues. Between the trimmed V and J ends, which lost 4 bases and 2 bases, there was a span of 12 bases. Germline loops: CDR1 SGHRS, CDR2 YFSETQ. Here the CDR3 reads CASSAARINTGELFF. The CDR3 coding sequence is TGCGCCAGCAGCGCGGCTCGGATCAACACCGGGGAGCTGTTTTTT.

The rearrangement links TRBV4-3 to TRBJ1-1; D gene unclear. Trimming left V 0 bases short and J 6 bases short, with 8 bases between. The CDR3 is 13 residues long. Germline V gene data show CDR1 as LGHNA and CDR2 as YSLEER. The CDR3 loop reads CASSQDPLSEAFF. The CDR3 nucleotides are TGCGCCAGCAGCCAAGACCCCCTATCTGAAGCTTTCTTT.

V gene TRBV7-9 combines with J gene TRBJ2-7; TRBD2 is a possible D gene (6 bases). The CDR3 runs 16 residues. Deletions cut 5 bases from V and 6 bases from J, with 23 bases between. From germline, CDR1 is SEHNR and CDR2 FQNEAQ (reference sequence). The CDR3 spells CASSPLGGSYLAEQYF. The CDR3 DNA reads as TGTGCCAGCAGCCCTTTGGGGGGATCCTATCTCGCCGAGCAGTACTTC.

The chain links TRBV27 to TRBJ1-2; TRBD1 matches at 7 bases. Germline trimming cut 6 bases from V and 4 bases from J; bases unmatched to any gene: 5. The CDR3 has 13 residues. Germline CDR1 reads MNHEY; CDR2 reads SMNVEV (reference sequence). For the CDR3, the DNA is TGTGCCAGCAGAGGGGGCTGGATCTATGGCTACACCTTC. Translation: CASRGGWIYGYTF.

The chain employs TRBV11-2 and TRBJ2-7; 7 bases align to TRBD2. With V trimmed by 5 bases and J by 3 bases, 7 bases remained unmatched. There are 14 residues in the CDR3. CDR1 is SGHAT, CDR2 FQNNGV, per germline. CDR3 DNA: TGTGCCAGCAGCGTGTACCGGGACTACTACGAGCAGTACTTC. The encoded protein is CASSVYRDYYEQYF.

V is TRBV11-3 and J is TRBJ2-3, with D maybe TRBD2 (6 bases). The V gene lost 1 base and the J gene lost 2 bases, with 10 bases spanning the gap. The CDR3 is made up of 15 amino acids. Germline CDR1 and CDR2: SGHNT and YENEEA. The CDR3 region is CASSLGPGDTDTQYF. The CDR3 coding sequence is TGTGCCAGCAGCTTAGGGCCGGGGGACACAGATACGCAGTATTTT.

V and J are TRBV19 and TRBJ1-1, with D perhaps TRBD1 (6 bases). V was cut by 0 bases and J by 7 bases, with 6 bases left in between. Germline V gene sequence: CDR1 LNHDA, CDR2 SQIVND (reference sequence). The CDR3 loop spans 12 amino acids. CDR3 nucleotides: TGTGCCAGTAGTATAGACAGGGGTGAAGCTTTCTTT. This translates into CASSIDRGEAFF.

This clone appeared a single time. This chain links TRBV6-6 with TRBJ1-1, with D uncertain. Germline loops: CDR1 MNHNY, CDR2 SVGAGI (reference sequence). The CDR3 consists of 13 residues. Trimming took 5 bases from V and 0 from J, leaving 7 bases between them. The chain's CDR3 is CASSTTMNTEAFF. The CDR3 bases are TGTGCCAGCAGTACTACAATGAACACTGAAGCTTTCTTT.

The rearrangement links TRBV7-2 to TRBJ2-2; 7 bases agree with TRBD1. The V segment lost 5 bases and the J segment 4 bases; nucleotides outside the gene matches: 4. The germline V gene has CDR1 SGHTA and CDR2 FQGNSA. This CDR3 has 14 residues. CDR3 sequence: CASSADRVTGELFF. The CDR3 DNA reads as TGTGCCAGCAGCGCAGACAGGGTCACCGGGGAGCTGTTTTTT.

The chain uses TRBV19 and TRBJ2-1; 12 bases line up with TRBD2. The CDR3 is 16 residues long. Germline V lookup: CDR1 LNHDA, CDR2 SQIVND (reference sequence). Unmatched junction bases numbered 8, after V lost 3 bases and J lost 8 bases. The CDR3 nucleotides read TGTGCCAGTAGTATCTCGACTAGCGGGAGTTTAGATGAGCAGTTCTTC. Residues: CASSISTSGSLDEQFF.

This clone was picked up a small number of times. The chain joins TRBV9 to TRBJ2-3; 7 nucleotides match TRBD2. The length of the CDR3 is 15 residues. Trimming cost V 1 base and J 4 bases; bases outside gene matches: 6. Germline V gene data show CDR1 as SGDLS and CDR2 as YYNGEE. The CDR3 loop is CASSVSWGGADTQYF. Here the CDR3 DNA reads TGTGCCAGCAGCGTATCCTGGGGAGGGGCAGATACGCAGTATTTT.

The J gene is TRBJ2-6, the V gene TRBV9; maybe TRBD1 (6 bases). V dropped 2 bases and J dropped 0 bases, with 18 bases sitting between them. The CDR3 loop spans 19 amino acids. Germline CDR1 SGDLS, CDR2 YYNGEE. The CDR3 is CASSVALGQFFSGANVLTF. The CDR3 region has the DNA TGTGCCAGCAGCGTGGCCCTAGGACAGTTTTTCTCTGGGGCCAACGTCCTGACTTTC.

The chain couples TRBV5-6 to TRBJ1-5, with D tentatively TRBD1 (6 bases). Trimming stripped 2 bases from V and 3 bases from J, with 18 bases between. The CDR3 consists of 17 residues. Germline loops: CDR1 SGHDT, CDR2 YYEEEE. The CDR3 DNA sequence: TGTGCCAGCAGCTTCCAGGGGAGCGGCATAGCCAATCAGCCCCAGCATTTT. Translation: CASSFQGSGIANQPQHF. The full variable domain, in which reference TRBV5-6 and TRBJ1-5 provide the parts outside the CDR3, is DAGVTQSPTHLIKTRGQQVTLRCSPKSGHDTVSWYQQALGQGPQFIFQYYEEEERQRGNFPDRFSGHQFPNYSSELNVNALLLGDSALYLCASSFQGSGIANQPQHFGDGTRLSIL.

The gene calls are TRBV28 and TRBJ2-5, with TRBD1 identical over 8 bases. This CDR3 contains 12 residues. V was clipped by 5 bases and J by 13 bases; unmatched bases: 9. Germline V CDR1 and CDR2: MDHEN, SYDVKM. This CDR3 is CASSLRTGFGYF. In DNA form, the CDR3 reads TGTGCCAGCAGTCTAAGGACAGGGTTTGGGTACTTC.

The chain couples TRBV30 to TRBJ2-5, with D possibly TRBD2 on 5 matching bases. CDR1 is GTSNPN and CDR2 is SVGIG in the germline V gene (reference sequence). This CDR3 comprises 12 residues. V was clipped by 3 bases and J by 7 bases, with 12 bases between them. In DNA, the CDR3 is TGTGCCTGGAGGGTGGGAGACGGGACCCAGTACTTC. As protein: CAWRVGDGTQYF.